These 17 T cell receptor beta chains share one sample of origin, sequenced in a study of cytomegalovirus exposure and HLA in healthy donors. PCR employed 60 Vbeta and 13 Jbeta primers. The table came from immunoSEQ multiplex PCR; TCRdb's copy has only in-frame clones and leaves some out. The sample includes roughly 280,000 clones, about 75% of them seen just once. Material for sequencing was PBMCs. These receptors all come from a female donor in good health and CMV-seronegative.

CDR3 sequence: CACRTGVLSYNSPLHF. In DNA form, the CDR3 reads TGTGCCTGCCGGACAGGGGTACTCTCCTATAATTCACCCCTCCACTTT. The chain recombines TRBV30 with TRBJ1-6, with TRBD1 matching 9 bases. There are 16 residues in the CDR3. Germline lookup yields CDR1 GTSNPN and CDR2 SVGIG (reference sequence). After removal of 6 bases from V and 0 bases from J, the junction contained 6 bases not matched to a gene.

The chain links TRBV18 to TRBJ2-3, with TRBD2 identical over 9 bases. The length of the CDR3 is 15 residues. Per germline, CDR1 KGHSH and CDR2 LQKENI. V gave up 4 bases and J gave up 6 bases; unmatched junction bases: 8. The CDR3 is CASSRLAGSSDTQYF. The CDR3 DNA is TGTGCCAGCTCACGTCTAGCGGGAAGTTCGGATACGCAGTATTTT.

DNA for the CDR3: TGTGCCAGCAGTTGGGGGACAGACCCGTACGAGCAGTACTTC. It encodes CASSWGTDPYEQYF. The chain carries TRBV27 and TRBJ2-7; TRBD1 aligns across 7 bases. V trimming: 4 bases; J trimming: 4 bases; junction bases outside the gene matches: 7. There are 14 residues in the CDR3. Per the germline V gene, CDR1 is MNHEY and CDR2 is SMNVEV (reference sequence).

This clone was detected once. The CDR3 nucleotides read TGCGCCAGCAGCTCCGGACAGGGGGTACCACAAGAGACCCAGTACTTC. Translated: CASSSGQGVPQETQYF. This chain uses TRBV5-1 with TRBJ2-5, with TRBD1 matching 10 bases. Per the germline V gene, CDR1 is SGHRS and CDR2 is YFSETQ. V shed 3 bases, J shed 2 bases, and the junction held 7 bases outside the gene matches. The CDR3 sequence is 16 residues long. The full variable domain, with the rest looked up from reference TRBV5-1 and TRBJ2-5, is KAGVTQTPRYLIKTRGQQVTLSCSPISGHRSVSWYQQTPGQGLQFLFEYFSETQRNKGNFPGRFSGRQFSNSRSEMNVSTLELGDSALYLCASSSGQGVPQETQYFGPGTRLLVL.

The CDR3 loop reads CASSQVARGMNTEAFF. The CDR3 DNA follows: TGTGCCAGCAGCCAAGTGGCACGAGGGATGAACACTGAAGCTTTCTTT. The chain links TRBV14 to TRBJ1-1; D unresolved. Germline-derived CDR1 and CDR2 are SGHDN and FVKESK. The CDR3 loop spans 16 amino acids. Trimming removed 1 base from V and 0 bases from J, with 12 bases in between.

The V call is TRBV6-4, the J call TRBJ2-7; possibly TRBD1 for D (6 bases). The germline V gene has CDR1 MRHNA and CDR2 SNTAGT. The CDR3 is 12 amino acids. V was cut by 7 bases and J by 2 bases, with 9 bases left in between. CDR3 in amino acids: CASTDSTYEQYF. The CDR3 DNA reads TGTGCCAGCACGGACAGCACCTACGAGCAGTACTTC.

The V and J genes are TRBV27 and TRBJ2-5; 10 bases are a match to TRBD1. Germline CDR1 is MNHEY and CDR2 is SMNVEV (reference sequence). Trimming took 6 bases from V and 3 from J; bases not matched to a gene: 7. The CDR3 spans 15 residues. CDR3 bases: TGTGCCAGCAGCTCCTTAGGGACAGGGGAAGAGACCCAGTACTTC. This translates into CASSSLGTGEETQYF.

V is TRBV6-1 and J is TRBJ2-7, with 11 bases aligning to TRBD2. Germline CDR1 reads MNHNS; CDR2 reads SASEGT. With V trimmed by 8 bases and J by 2 bases, 8 bases remained unmatched. The CDR3 length is 15 residues. The DNA for the CDR3 is TGTGCCAGCGGCGATCGACTAGCGGGGACCTACGAGCAGTACTTC. This gives the protein CASGDRLAGTYEQYF.

This chain joins TRBV10-3 and TRBJ2-7; TRBD1 aligns across 9 bases. CDR3 length equals 15 residues. Germline-derived CDR1 and CDR2 are ENHRY and SYGVKD. J lost 2 bases, V lost 4 bases, and 6 bases had no gene match. The CDR3 region is CAISGTGGPAYEQYF. The CDR3 DNA follows: TGTGCCATCAGTGGTACAGGGGGCCCGGCCTACGAGCAGTACTTC.

This clone was observed once. V gene TRBV5-1 combines with J gene TRBJ2-3; the match to TRBD1 covers 8 bases. The CDR3 totals 16 residues. CDR1 and CDR2 from the germline V gene are SGHRS and YFSETQ. J lost 4 bases, V lost 0 bases, and 7 bases had no gene match. CDR3: CASSLGQGANADTQYF. DNA for the CDR3: TGCGCCAGCAGCTTGGGTCAGGGGGCGAACGCAGATACGCAGTATTTT.

The rearrangement links TRBV2 to TRBJ2-5; 7 nucleotides agree with TRBD2. Near its end, the DNA agrees better with TRBJ2-7, so the J call may be wrong. The germline V gene encodes CDR1 SNHLY and CDR2 FYNNEI. This CDR3 contains 16 residues. The CDR3 bases are TGTGCCAGCAGTGAAGGCGGCAGCGGGGCGTCCTACGAGCAGTACTTC. Protein: CASSEGGSGASYEQYF.

This sequence joins TRBV11-2 and TRBJ2-7, with 7 bases aligning to TRBD2. V gave up 5 bases and J gave up 3 bases; unmatched junction bases: 13. Germline assignment: CDR1 SGHAT and CDR2 FQNNGV. The CDR3 has 16 residues. As DNA, the CDR3 is TGTGCCAGCAGCCAAGGGGCGGCTAGCGGACTCTACGAGCAGTACTTC. It encodes CASSQGAASGLYEQYF.

The J gene is TRBJ2-3, the V gene TRBV25-1; D may be TRBD1 (6 bases). V lost 3 bases and J lost 4, with 14 bases in between. The CDR3 sequence is 15 residues long. The germline CDR1 and CDR2 sequences are MGHDK and SYGVNS. The CDR3 sequence: CASSDMRQVPDTQYF. CDR3 sequence (DNA): TGTGCCAGCAGTGACATGCGACAGGTCCCAGATACGCAGTATTTT.

J is TRBJ1-5 and V is TRBV28, with D possibly TRBD1 on 5 matching bases. Between the trimmed V and J ends, which lost 7 bases and 1 base, there was a span of 11 bases. Germline CDR1 reads MDHEN; CDR2 reads SYDVKM. The CDR3 extends over 14 amino acids. CDR3 residues: CASNKGNSNQPQHF. CDR3 sequence (DNA): TGTGCCAGCAATAAGGGGAACAGCAATCAGCCCCAGCATTTT.

The rearrangement uses TRBV5-4 and TRBJ2-7; 10 bases agree with TRBD1. Trimming at V came to 5 bases and at J to 5 bases, leaving 7 bases not matched to a gene. This CDR3 region has 14 residues. Germline V gene sequence: CDR1 SGHNT, CDR2 YYREEE (reference sequence). Here the CDR3 reads CASSSRDRGDEQYF. CDR3 nucleotide sequence: TGTGCCAGCAGTTCCAGGGACAGGGGAGACGAGCAGTACTTC.

The J gene is TRBJ1-3, the V gene TRBV18, with a possible D match to TRBD1 (5 bases). Trimming took off 2 bases at V and 0 bases at J, with 14 bases between the two ends. The CDR3 has 17 residues. Germline V CDR1 and CDR2: KGHSH, LQKENI. CDR3: CASSPFQGGGSGNTIYF. CDR3 coding DNA: TGTGCCAGCTCACCATTTCAGGGAGGCGGCTCTGGAAACACCATATATTTT.

This clone was found once. The chain uses TRBV6-5 and TRBJ2-5; 9 positions match TRBD2. V was clipped by 4 bases and J by 5 bases; unmatched bases: 5. The CDR3 extends over 14 amino acids. The germline gives CDR1 MNHEY, CDR2 SVGAGI. The CDR3 spells CASSSTSGWETQYF. CDR3 nucleotide sequence: TGTGCCAGCAGTTCCACTAGCGGGTGGGAGACCCAGTACTTC.